This record covers a single T cell receptor beta chain. In the original workflow: Amplification of reference gene primers was used by the study to estimate nucleated cell counts. Measured with immunoSEQ multiplex PCR; TCRdb has only the in-frame clones, and not every one. V and J calls and clone size are copied from that table; D and trimming were computed from the DNA. This sample has about 430,000 clones; more than 75% occur once, and the top ten carry approximately 1%. The V end was cut by 3 bases, the J end by 4 bases, with 7 bases between. This CDR3 contains 13 residues. The sample belongs to a study of blood T cell repertoires in COVID-19. Participants were aged about 18 to 89 years from approximately 23 US areas.

The chain recombines TRBV12-3 or TRBV12-4 with TRBJ1-5; no clear D gene. Material for sequencing was PBMCs or T cells enriched from blood (not recorded which). The receptor was derived from a woman in her 30s with acute COVID-19. The CDR3 DNA sequence: TGTGCCAGCAGTTTGCAACTTAATCAGCCCCAGCATTTT. It codes for CASSLQLNQPQHF.